The 9 T cell receptor beta chains reported below all come from one sample, sequenced in a study of T cells in Graves' hyperthyroidism and ophthalmopathy. Amplification of TCR beta CDR3 regions was performed using RNA transcripts as template. HTBI primers were the set used in a first-round RT-PCR of the TCR CDR3. TCRdb passed the multiplex PCR reads through MiXCR, listing each CDR3 protein once. Of approximately 600,000 distinct CDR3 sequences listed, 12% to 15% were seen once; the top ten hold more than 6%. The sequencing input was blood. The receptors stem from a woman between 18 and 29 years old with Graves' ophthalmopathy.

Ten or more counts support this clonotype. V gene TRBV6-1 combines with J gene TRBJ2-7; D might be TRBD1 (5 bases). This CDR3 has 15 residues. Germline CDR1 and CDR2: MNHNS and SASEGT. The V end lost 3 bases, the J end lost 3 bases, and 15 bases lay between the germline ends. The CDR3 DNA reads as TGTGCCAGCAGTGATGGGCCAGGGCGCTTCTACGAGCAGTACTTC. Its translation: CASSDGPGRFYEQYF.

This chain uses TRBV6-1 with TRBJ2-7, with 7 bases matching TRBD2. V was clipped by 0 bases and J by 2 bases; unmatched bases: 4. Germline V gene sequence: CDR1 MNHNS, CDR2 SASEGT. CDR3 length equals 15 residues. The CDR3 nucleotides read TGTGCCAGCAGTGAAGCTAGCGGGCGCCCCTACGAGCAGTACTTC. Its protein product is CASSEASGRPYEQYF.

This clonotype has a count of ten or more. V gene TRBV19 combines with J gene TRBJ1-1, with D perhaps TRBD1 (6 bases). This CDR3 is 17 amino acids long. Trimming cost V 2 bases and J 1 base, with 17 bases left between them. Germline CDR1 reads LNHDA; CDR2 reads SQIVND (reference sequence). CDR3 nucleotides: TGTGCCAGTAGTATAACAGGCAGGGGAAAAAGGAACACTGAAGCTTTCTTT. Translation: CASSITGRGKRNTEAFF.

This clonotype has ten or more counts. The rearrangement joins TRBV5-1 to TRBJ2-3; weak D call: TRBD1 (6 bases). Germline CDR1 SGHRS, CDR2 YFSETQ. The CDR3 runs 16 residues. V was trimmed by 0 bases and J by 1 base, leaving 12 bases between them. The CDR3 sequence: CASSLDIAGGTDTQYF. As DNA, the CDR3 is TGCGCCAGCAGCTTGGATATCGCAGGGGGCACAGATACGCAGTATTTT.

This clonotype turned up a few times. This chain links TRBV9 with TRBJ2-5; perhaps TRBD1 as D (6 bases). Germline lookup yields CDR1 SGDLS and CDR2 YYNGEE. The CDR3 runs to 13 residues. The V and J ends lost 0 bases and 5 bases respectively, with 8 bases between them. The CDR3 protein is CASSVERGETQYF. Written as DNA, the CDR3 is TGTGCCAGCAGCGTAGAAAGGGGGGAGACCCAGTACTTC.

This clonotype showed up many times. The V call is TRBV28, the J call TRBJ1-2, with 7 bases that match TRBD1. The CDR3 has 13 residues. Germline assignment: CDR1 MDHEN and CDR2 SYDVKM. V lost 11 bases, J lost 5 bases, and 11 bases stayed unmatched. DNA for the CDR3: TGTGCCTCCGCCGTGGGACAGACGTATGGCTACACCTTC. Protein sequence: CASAVGQTYGYTF.

This clonotype was seen once. The chain combines TRBV18 with TRBJ2-2; D is possibly TRBD2 (6 bases). V was cut by 2 bases and J by 1 base, with 11 bases left in between. The CDR3 is 16 amino acids. Germline V gene sequence: CDR1 KGHSH, CDR2 LQKENI. The CDR3 DNA reads TGTGCCAGCTCACCAGATATCGGGGGGAACACCGGGGAGCTGTTTTTT. It specifies CASSPDIGGNTGELFF.

This clonotype was seen at least ten times. This chain joins TRBV7-3 and TRBJ2-1; D gene uncertain. This CDR3 has 14 amino acids. Germline CDR1 and CDR2: SGHTA and FQGTGA. V lost 5 bases, J lost 4 bases, and 12 bases lay in between. CDR3 nucleotide sequence: TGTGCCAGCAGCCCGGCAAATAATTACAATGAGCAGTTCTTC. The encoded protein is CASSPANNYNEQFF.

This clonotype has just a few counts. The chain is built from TRBV19 and TRBJ1-5, with D uncertain. Germline V gives CDR1 LNHDA, CDR2 SQIVND (reference sequence). CDR3 size: 17 residues. The V end lost 3 bases, the J end lost 1 base, and 16 bases lay between the germline ends. The CDR3: CASSMEAVPSSNQPQHF. The CDR3 DNA reads as TGTGCCAGTAGTATGGAGGCGGTCCCCTCGAGCAATCAGCCCCAGCATTTT.